Below, 30 T cell receptor beta chains from the same sample are listed, as sequenced in a study of blood T cell repertoires in COVID-19. Method: immunoSEQ multiplex PCR; TCRdb's copy keeps in-frame clones and lacks some. The sample contains over 150,000 clones, around 85% of which appear only once. The sample taken for sequencing was peripheral blood. These receptors came from a man aged 45-65 years with active or convalescent COVID-19.

This clone was detected only once. The chain recombines TRBV13 with TRBJ1-6; 8 bases line up with TRBD1. CDR3 length: 14 residues. The germline gives CDR1 PRHDT, CDR2 FYEKMQ (reference sequence). V shed 6 bases, J shed 7 bases, and the junction held 5 bases outside the gene matches. The CDR3 sequence is CASSTGGTNSPLHF. In nucleotides, the CDR3 is TGTGCCAGCAGTACAGGGGGTACGAATTCACCCCTCCACTTT.

The chain combines TRBV11-2 with TRBJ1-5; D gene uncertain. V lost 5 bases, J lost 7 bases, and 15 bases lay in between. CDR1 is SGHAT and CDR2 is FQNNGV in the germline V gene. The CDR3 is 14 residues long. This chain's CDR3 is CASSESPNLQPQHF. The CDR3 bases are TGTGCCAGCAGCGAATCTCCCAATCTACAGCCCCAGCATTTT.

This clone was counted between two and nine times. This chain joins TRBV18 and TRBJ1-3, with 12 nucleotides matching TRBD1. This CDR3 is built from 16 residues. CDR1 and CDR2 (germline): KGHSH, LQKENI. Losses at the gene ends were 6 bases for V and 2 bases for J; bases not matched to a gene: 5. The CDR3 is CASSPRDRGPGNTIYF. CDR3 bases: TGTGCCAGCTCTCCCCGGGACAGGGGGCCTGGAAACACCATATATTTT.

This clone was counted a few times. The CDR3 coding sequence is TGTGCCTGGAACGACGGGAATGAAAAACTGTTTTTT. It encodes CAWNDGNEKLFF. The rearrangement uses TRBV30 and TRBJ1-4, with D uncertain. The CDR3 is 12 residues long. Germline V gene sequence: CDR1 GTSNPN, CDR2 SVGIG (reference sequence). V gave up 4 bases and J gave up 5 bases, with 8 bases separating them.

This chain joins TRBV16 and TRBJ1-2; no clear D gene. This CDR3 comprises 13 residues. V gave up 4 bases and J gave up 3 bases, with 9 bases separating them. CDR1 and CDR2 from the germline V gene are KGHSY and FQNENV. The CDR3 spells CASSRKQYYGYTF. CDR3 nucleotides: TGTGCCAGCAGCCGAAAGCAATACTATGGCTACACCTTC.

The chain joins TRBV7-6 to TRBJ1-2; 8 nucleotides match TRBD1. The CDR3 totals 15 residues. CDR1 and CDR2 from the germline V gene are SGHVS and FNYEAQ. J lost 7 bases, V lost 5 bases, and 12 bases had no gene match. The chain's CDR3 is CASSPRTGPLSGYTF. CDR3 DNA: TGTGCCAGCAGCCCCAGGACAGGGCCCCTAAGTGGCTACACCTTC.

The chain uses TRBV6-6 and TRBJ1-5; a possible D gene is TRBD1 (6 bases). The V and J ends lost 5 bases and 3 bases respectively, with 11 bases between them. This CDR3 spans 14 amino acids. CDR1 is MNHNY, CDR2 SVGAGI, per germline (reference sequence). The CDR3 DNA sequence: TGTGCCAGCAGTCCTCAGGGGAACAATCAGCCCCAGCATTTT. Translation: CASSPQGNNQPQHF.

The J gene is TRBJ2-1, the V gene TRBV7-3, with 9 bases fitting TRBD1. The CDR3 covers 13 residues. The J segment lost 9 bases and the V segment lost 5 bases, leaving 5 bases of the junction unmatched. Germline CDR1 reads SGHTA; CDR2 reads FQGTGA. As DNA, the CDR3 is TGTGCCAGCAGCGCCGGGACAGGGACTGAGCAGTTCTTC. Translated, it gives CASSAGTGTEQFF.

J is TRBJ1-5 and V is TRBV2, with 12 bases that match TRBD1. The CDR3 loop spans 14 amino acids. J was trimmed by 8 bases and V by 7 bases; bases with no gene match: 6. Germline lookup yields CDR1 SNHLY and CDR2 FYNNEI. CDR3 sequence reads: CASTGTGGGEPQHF. The CDR3 DNA reads TGTGCCAGCACCGGGACAGGGGGCGGGGAGCCCCAGCATTTT. Full variable domain (remainder filled in from reference TRBV2 and TRBJ1-5): EPEVTQTPSHQVTQMGQEVILRCVPISNHLYFYWYRQILGQKVEFLVSFYNNEISEKSEIFDDQFSVERPDGSNFTLKIRSTKLEDSAMYFCASTGTGGGEPQHFGDGTRLSIL.

The V gene is TRBV3-1 (or the pseudogene TRBV3-2), the J gene TRBJ2-1; 14 bases match TRBD2. The CDR3 sequence is 15 residues long. Germline CDR1 is LGHDT and CDR2 is YNNKEL (reference sequence). Trimming took 4 bases from V and 8 from J; bases not matched to a gene: 4. CDR3 residues: CASSPGTSGSDEQFF. CDR3 coding DNA: TGTGCCAGCAGCCCTGGGACTAGCGGGAGCGATGAGCAGTTCTTC.

The genes are TRBV29-1 and TRBJ2-3; D possibly corresponds to TRBD2 (6 bases). This CDR3 contains 15 residues. Germline lookup yields CDR1 SQVTM and CDR2 ANQGSEA. The V end lost 0 bases, the J end lost 6 bases, and 16 bases lay between the germline ends. DNA for the CDR3: TGCAGCGTTGAAGAGGTACCCCGGGGGTCGGATACGCAGTATTTT. Amino acids: CSVEEVPRGSDTQYF.

This clone was observed once. The J gene is TRBJ2-3, the V gene TRBV28, with a weak D call TRBD1 (6 bases). The CDR3 length is 15 residues. Germline loops: CDR1 MDHEN, CDR2 SYDVKM. The V end was cut by 5 bases, the J end by 1 base, with 13 bases between. The CDR3 DNA follows: TGTGCCAGCAGTCCGACAGGAAGAGGCACAGATACGCAGTATTTT. Translation: CASSPTGRGTDTQYF. The variable domain in full, with the rest retrieved from reference TRBV28 and TRBJ2-3, is DVKVTQSSRYLVKRTGEKVFLECVQDMDHENMFWYRQDPGLGLRLIYFSYDVKMKEKGDIPEGYSVSREKKERFSLILESASTNQTSMYLCASSPTGRGTDTQYFGPGTRLTVL.

The J gene is TRBJ2-5, the V gene TRBV9; 11 nucleotides agree with TRBD2. Trimming took 4 bases from V and 2 from J; bases not matched to a gene: 7. Germline V gene sequence: CDR1 SGDLS, CDR2 YYNGEE. The CDR3 loop spans 16 amino acids. CDR3 DNA: TGTGCCAGCAGCCTGTCCGGGACTAGCGGACAAGAGACCCAGTACTTC. It specifies CASSLSGTSGQETQYF.

The J gene is TRBJ1-2, the V gene TRBV24-1; 8 bases align to TRBD1. The CDR3 runs 15 residues. From germline, CDR1 is KGHDR and CDR2 SFDVKD. V lost 3 bases, J lost 7 bases, and 9 bases stayed unmatched. The CDR3 DNA reads TGTGCCACCAGTGATGGCCCTGGACAGGGAGCTGGCTACACCTTC. This encodes CATSDGPGQGAGYTF.

The gene calls are TRBV19 and TRBJ2-7, with 7 bases identical to TRBD2. This CDR3 has 16 amino acids. The V gene end was trimmed by 5 bases and the J gene end by 1 base; junction bases not matched to a gene: 11. CDR1 LNHDA and CDR2 SQIVND come from the germline V gene (reference sequence). CDR3 sequence reads: CASSVGAGTGSYEQYF. DNA of the CDR3: TGTGCCAGTAGTGTCGGAGCGGGGACTGGTTCCTACGAGCAGTACTTC.

CDR3 loop: CASSLGLGGEQFF. CDR3 in DNA: TGTGCCAGCAGCTTAGGCCTAGGCGGTGAGCAGTTCTTC. This sequence joins TRBV7-3 and TRBJ2-1, with D unclear. The CDR3 loop spans 13 amino acids. Trimming took off 2 bases at V and 9 bases at J, with 11 bases between the two ends. Germline CDR1 SGHTA, CDR2 FQGTGA.

The chain couples TRBV28 to TRBJ2-2; D is undetermined. There are 14 residues in the CDR3. The V gene lost 8 bases and the J gene lost 3 bases, with 13 bases spanning the gap. Germline CDR1 and CDR2: MDHEN and SYDVKM. The chain's CDR3 is CASRLAGDTGELFF. CDR3 DNA sequence: TGTGCCAGCCGGTTGGCAGGCGACACCGGGGAGCTGTTTTTT.

The chain recombines TRBV5-1 with TRBJ1-4, with a tentative D call TRBD1 (6 bases). Trimming cost V 5 bases and J 7 bases, with 18 bases left between them. Germline loops: CDR1 SGHRS, CDR2 YFSETQ. The CDR3 length is 15 residues. CDR3: CASSRQAQAGEKLFF. The CDR3 coding sequence is TGCGCCAGCAGTCGACAGGCCCAGGCTGGTGAAAAACTGTTTTTT.

The genes are TRBV6-2 or TRBV6-3 and TRBJ1-5; a weak D match, TRBD1 (6 bases). Germline V gene lookup returns CDR1 MNHEY and CDR2 SVGEGT. This CDR3 spans 14 amino acids. V was clipped by 4 bases and J by 8 bases, with 15 bases between them. CDR3 bases: TGTGCCAGCAGTTTCACAGGGCGTGTCGAGCCCCAGCATTTT. It is translated as CASSFTGRVEPQHF.

The rearrangement uses TRBV6-5 and TRBJ1-1, with a possible D match to TRBD1 (5 bases). Trimming took off 8 bases at V and 3 bases at J, with 13 bases between the two ends. The germline V gene has CDR1 MNHEY and CDR2 SVGAGI. The CDR3 sequence is 13 residues long. The CDR3: CASRRVGDTEAFF. CDR3 sequence (DNA): TGTGCCAGCCGCCGGGTAGGGGACACTGAAGCTTTCTTT.

J is TRBJ1-6 and V is TRBV6-5; no reliable D call. V shed 7 bases and J shed 4 bases, with 14 bases lying between them. In germline, CDR1 is MNHEY, CDR2 SVGAGI. This CDR3 is built from 15 residues. CDR3 coding DNA: TGTGCCAGCACAACGGCAGGTTTTTATAATTCACCCCTCCACTTT. Translation: CASTTAGFYNSPLHF.

V is TRBV6-1 and J is TRBJ2-1, with 7 bases lining up with TRBD1. V trimming: 0 bases; J trimming: 3 bases; junction bases outside the gene matches: 5. The V gene's germline CDR1 is MNHNS and CDR2 SASEGT. CDR3 length: 16 residues. CDR3 loop: CASSEADRVGYNEQFF. For the CDR3, the DNA is TGTGCCAGCAGTGAAGCCGACAGGGTCGGCTACAATGAGCAGTTCTTC.

CDR3 in amino acids: CASSSVQGGAEAFF. The CDR3 nucleotides are TGTGCCAGCAGTAGCGTACAGGGTGGCGCTGAAGCTTTCTTT. The chain uses TRBV6-5 and TRBJ1-1; D is perhaps TRBD1 (6 bases). The germline V gene has CDR1 MNHEY and CDR2 SVGAGI. This CDR3 region has 14 residues. V dropped 5 bases and J dropped 6 bases, with 16 bases sitting between them.

The table lists this clone with a count of one. This rearrangement joins TRBV5-1 to TRBJ2-5; 8 bases line up with TRBD1. With 7 bases clipped from V and 5 bases from J, the junction kept 10 bases outside the gene matches. CDR1 is SGHRS, CDR2 YFSETQ, per germline. The CDR3 has 14 amino acids. The CDR3 is CASSTGVEGETQYF. The CDR3 nucleotides are TGCGCCAGCTCGACAGGGGTTGAAGGGGAGACCCAGTACTTC.

The V call is TRBV7-6, the J call TRBJ2-1, with D possibly being TRBD1 (5 bases). Trimming removed 1 base at V and 4 bases at J, with 5 bases between. Germline CDR1 is SGHVS and CDR2 is FNYEAQ. The CDR3 contains 13 residues. The CDR3 spells CASSLGQYNEQFF. The CDR3 DNA is TGTGCCAGCAGCTTAGGACAGTACAATGAGCAGTTCTTC. Combining the CDR3 with reference TRBV7-6 and TRBJ2-1 gives the whole variable domain GAGVSQSPRYKVTKRGQDVALRCDPISGHVSLYWYRQALGQGPEFLTYFNYEAQQDKSGLPNDRFSAERPEGSISTLTIQRTEQRDSAMYRCASSLGQYNEQFFGPGTRLTVL.

This chain uses TRBV12-3 or TRBV12-4 with TRBJ2-7, with 7 bases fitting TRBD2. CDR3 length: 13 amino acids. Trimming removed 7 bases from V and 7 bases from J; junction bases left unmatched: 10. The CDR3 loop reads CASKRDLGGEQYF. The CDR3, as DNA: TGTGCCAGCAAGCGGGACCTAGGTGGGGAGCAGTACTTC.

The V gene is TRBV19, the J gene TRBJ1-6; 7 bases are shared with TRBD1. Germline loops: CDR1 LNHDA, CDR2 SQIVND (reference sequence). With V trimmed by 1 base and J by 5 bases, 5 bases remained unmatched. This CDR3 is built from 16 residues. DNA for the CDR3: TGTGCCAGTAGTATAGTGGGGACAGCCAATAATTCACCCCTCCACTTT. As protein: CASSIVGTANNSPLHF.

The chain couples TRBV18 to TRBJ1-5, with D perhaps TRBD1 (5 bases). Germline lookup yields CDR1 KGHSH and CDR2 LQKENI. The CDR3 spans 14 residues. V dropped 5 bases and J dropped 4 bases, with 12 bases sitting between them. The CDR3 region has the DNA TGTGCCAGCTCAAAGCAGGGTGGTAATCAGCCCCAGCATTTT. As protein: CASSKQGGNQPQHF.

V usage is TRBV7-9 and J usage is TRBJ2-7, with unresolved D. The CDR3 is 14 residues long. Trimming cost V 1 base and J 2 bases, with 9 bases left between them. Germline V lookup: CDR1 SEHNR, CDR2 FQNEAQ (reference sequence). The CDR3 sequence is CASSLVGSAYEQYF. The CDR3 DNA reads as TGTGCCAGCAGCTTAGTCGGCAGCGCCTACGAGCAGTACTTC. Variable domain in full (rest from reference TRBV7-9 and TRBJ2-7): DTGVSQNPRHKITKRGQNVTFRCDPISEHNRLYWYRQTLGQGPEFLTYFQNEAQLEKSRLLSDRFSAERPKGSFSTLEIQRTEQGDSAMYLCASSLVGSAYEQYFGPGTRLTVT.

The chain couples TRBV30 to TRBJ2-2, with TRBD2 matching over 9 bases. V trimming: 2 bases; J trimming: 6 bases; junction bases outside the gene matches: 10. Germline CDR1 is GTSNPN and CDR2 is SVGIG (reference sequence). CDR3 length equals 16 residues. The CDR3 region has the DNA TGTGCCTGGAGTTCACCTGGCGGGGGGGCCCCCGGGGAGCTGTTTTTT. Encoded protein: CAWSSPGGGAPGELFF.